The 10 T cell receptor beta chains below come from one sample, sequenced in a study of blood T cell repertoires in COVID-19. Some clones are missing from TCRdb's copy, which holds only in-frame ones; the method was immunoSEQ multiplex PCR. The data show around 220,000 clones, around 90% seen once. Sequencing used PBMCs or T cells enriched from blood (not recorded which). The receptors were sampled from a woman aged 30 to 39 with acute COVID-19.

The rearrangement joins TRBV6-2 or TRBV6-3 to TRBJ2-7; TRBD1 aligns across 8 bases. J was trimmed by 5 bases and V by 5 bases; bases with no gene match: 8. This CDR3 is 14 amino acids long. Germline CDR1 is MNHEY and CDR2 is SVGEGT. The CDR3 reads CASSPGTGINEQYF. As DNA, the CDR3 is TGTGCCAGCAGTCCCGGGACAGGTATCAACGAGCAGTACTTC.

Here the CDR3 DNA reads TGTGCCAGCACCAGTATCACAACCTACGAGCAGTACTTC. Translating it yields CASTSITTYEQYF. The rearrangement links TRBV28 to TRBJ2-7, with unresolved D. V lost 7 bases and J 2 bases, leaving 12 bases between the germline ends. The CDR3 is 13 residues long. Per germline, CDR1 MDHEN and CDR2 SYDVKM.

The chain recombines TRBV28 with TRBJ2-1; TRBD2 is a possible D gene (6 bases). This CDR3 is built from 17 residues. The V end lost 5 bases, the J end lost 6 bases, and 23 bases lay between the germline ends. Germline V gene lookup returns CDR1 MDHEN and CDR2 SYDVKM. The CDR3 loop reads CASSTFVAVAVFNEQFF. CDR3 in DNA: TGTGCCAGCAGTACATTCGTAGCGGTGGCAGTCTTCAATGAGCAGTTCTTC. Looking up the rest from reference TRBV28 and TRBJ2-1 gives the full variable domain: DVKVTQSSRYLVKRTGEKVFLECVQDMDHENMFWYRQDPGLGLRLIYFSYDVKMKEKGDIPEGYSVSREKKERFSLILESASTNQTSMYLCASSTFVAVAVFNEQFFGPGTRLTVL.

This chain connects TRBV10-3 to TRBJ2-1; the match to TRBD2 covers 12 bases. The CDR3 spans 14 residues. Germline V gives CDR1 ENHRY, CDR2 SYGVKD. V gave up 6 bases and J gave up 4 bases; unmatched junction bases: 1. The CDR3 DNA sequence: TGTGCCATCAGCGGGACTAGCGGGTACAATGAGCAGTTCTTC. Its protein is CAISGTSGYNEQFF.

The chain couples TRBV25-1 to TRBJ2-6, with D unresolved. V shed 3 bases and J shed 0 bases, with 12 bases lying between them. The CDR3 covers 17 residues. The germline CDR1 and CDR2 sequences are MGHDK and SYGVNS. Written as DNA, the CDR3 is TGTGCCAGCAGTGATCCTCACGGTTACTCTGGGGCCAACGTCCTGACTTTC. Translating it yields CASSDPHGYSGANVLTF.

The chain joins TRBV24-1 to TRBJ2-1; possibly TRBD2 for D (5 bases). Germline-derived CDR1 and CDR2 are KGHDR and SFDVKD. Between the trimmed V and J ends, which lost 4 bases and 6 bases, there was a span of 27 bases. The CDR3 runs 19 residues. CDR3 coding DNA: TGTGCCACCAGTGACCCCCGGGATCCCCCGGTCAATGGATTCAATGAGCAGTTCTTC. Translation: CATSDPRDPPVNGFNEQFF.

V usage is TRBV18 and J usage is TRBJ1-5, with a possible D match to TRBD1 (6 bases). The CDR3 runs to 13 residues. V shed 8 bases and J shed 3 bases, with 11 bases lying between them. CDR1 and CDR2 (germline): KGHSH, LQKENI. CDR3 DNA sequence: TGTGCCAGCACGGACAGTCTCAATCAGCCCCAGCATTTT. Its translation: CASTDSLNQPQHF. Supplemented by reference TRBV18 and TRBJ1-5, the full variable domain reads NAGVMQNPRHLVRRRGQEARLRCSPMKGHSHVYWYRQLPEEGLKFMVYLQKENIIDESGMPKERFSAEFPKEGPSILRIQQVVRGDSAAYFCASTDSLNQPQHFGDGTRLSIL.

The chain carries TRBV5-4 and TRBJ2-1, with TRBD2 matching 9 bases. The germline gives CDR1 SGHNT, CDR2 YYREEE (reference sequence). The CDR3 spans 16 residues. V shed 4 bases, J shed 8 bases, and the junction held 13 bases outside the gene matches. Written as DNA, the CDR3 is TGTGCCAGCAGCCCCGGGGGGAGCGGGAGGTCCCATGAGCAGTTCTTC. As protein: CASSPGGSGRSHEQFF.

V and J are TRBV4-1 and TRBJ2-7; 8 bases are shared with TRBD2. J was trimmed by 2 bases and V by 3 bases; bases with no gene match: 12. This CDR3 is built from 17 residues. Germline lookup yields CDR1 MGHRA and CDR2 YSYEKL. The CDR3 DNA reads TGCGCCAGCAGCCACCCCCCAATAGGCGGGGGGCCCTACGAGCAGTACTTC. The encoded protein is CASSHPPIGGGPYEQYF.

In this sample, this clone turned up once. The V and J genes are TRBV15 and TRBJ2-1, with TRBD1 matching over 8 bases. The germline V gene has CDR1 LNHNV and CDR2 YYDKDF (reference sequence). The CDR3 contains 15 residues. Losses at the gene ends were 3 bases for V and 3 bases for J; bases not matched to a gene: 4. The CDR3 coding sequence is TGTGCCACCAGCAGCAGAGACAGGGGCTACAATGAGCAGTTCTTC. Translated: CATSSRDRGYNEQFF.